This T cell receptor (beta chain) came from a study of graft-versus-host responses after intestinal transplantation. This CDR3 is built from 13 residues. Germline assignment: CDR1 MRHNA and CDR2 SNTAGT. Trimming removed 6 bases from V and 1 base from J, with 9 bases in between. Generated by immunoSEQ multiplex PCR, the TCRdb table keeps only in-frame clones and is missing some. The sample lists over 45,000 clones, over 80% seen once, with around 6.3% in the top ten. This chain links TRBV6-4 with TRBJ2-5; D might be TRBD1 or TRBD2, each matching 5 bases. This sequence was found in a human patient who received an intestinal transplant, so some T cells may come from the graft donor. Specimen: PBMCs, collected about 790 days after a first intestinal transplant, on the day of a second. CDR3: CASSRDRQETQYF. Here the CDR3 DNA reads TGTGCCAGCAGCCGGGACCGCCAAGAGACCCAGTACTTC.